The 5 T cell receptor beta chains below all came from one sample that was sequenced in a study of vaccination and CD4 T cells after COVID-19 (dated 2022 in TCRdb). Which antigens these TCRs recognize remains unknown. The treatment or condition label, as the study defines it: approximately 9-day PBMC culture with coronavirus spike peptide pools or control peptides (ViraFEST assay). Libraries were prepared through PCR. The sequencer was an Illumina iSeq 100. DNA from cultured CD4+ T cells was subjected to TCR sequencing with the Oncomine TCR Beta short-read assay at the Johns Hopkins FTIC core. The public sequencing data were trimmed at Q25 with fastp and processed into clonotypes with MiXCR by TCRdb, which kept only in-frame beta chains. Identical CDR3 protein sequences are pooled into one entry, listed with their most common genes and DNA. The sample profile shows over 5,000 distinct CDR3 sequences; over 45% of them were found once. The ten largest clones add up to less than 75% of the sample.

The sequencing sample was made of CD4+ T cells from blood, cultured in vitro. Receptors were obtained from a human donor who had recovered from COVID-19.

V and J are TRBV5-1 and TRBJ2-4; 12 bases match TRBD2. The CDR3 runs to 16 residues. V dropped 4 bases and J dropped 6; count of bases not matched to a gene: 8. Per germline, CDR1 SGHRS and CDR2 YFSETQ. The CDR3 DNA sequence: TGCGCCAGCAGCCCTCTAGCGGGGGGGCGGACAAACATTCAGTACTTC. Translation: CASSPLAGGRTNIQYF. The full variable domain, in which reference TRBV5-1 and TRBJ2-4 provide the parts outside the CDR3, is KAGVTQTPRYLIKTRGQQVTLSCSPISGHRSVSWYQQTPGQGLQFLFEYFSETQRNKGNFPGRFSGRQFSNSRSEMNVSTLELGDSALYLCASSPLAGGRTNIQYFGAGTRLSVL.

V usage is TRBV6-1 and J usage is TRBJ2-7; TRBD2 aligns across 7 bases. CDR1 and CDR2 from the germline V gene are MNHNS and SASEGT. CDR3 length: 13 residues. After removal of 7 bases from V and 0 bases from J, the junction contained 3 bases not matched to a gene. CDR3 in amino acids: CASIVAGSYEQYF. DNA for the CDR3: TGTGCCAGCATCGTAGCGGGCTCCTACGAGCAGTACTTC.

The chain joins TRBV5-3 to TRBJ2-3, with TRBD2 matching 7 bases. TRBV5-3 is treated as an ORF (open reading frame) with a function not yet certain. The CDR3 runs 16 residues. The trim removed 8 bases at V and 0 bases at J, leaving 12 bases unmatched. CDR3 sequence reads: CASSRASGPSTDTQYF. The CDR3 nucleotides read TGTGCCAGCAGCAGGGCTAGCGGTCCTAGCACAGATACGCAGTATTTT.

The chain employs TRBV19 and TRBJ1-3, with no clear D. Germline lookup yields CDR1 LNHDA and CDR2 SQIVND (reference sequence). The CDR3 loop spans 11 amino acids. Trimming took off 10 bases at V and 3 bases at J, with 7 bases between the two ends. CDR3 protein: CATGSGNTIYF. CDR3 nucleotide sequence: TGTGCCACGGGGAGTGGAAACACCATATATTTT.

This clonotype was found a few times. The DNA for the CDR3 is TGTGCCAGCACCCCAAGCGGGGGGGCGTATACGCAGTATTTT. It translates to CASTPSGGAYTQYF. The chain combines TRBV6-1 with TRBJ2-3, with 10 nucleotides matching TRBD2. Germline values: CDR1 MNHNS, CDR2 SASEGT. The CDR3 runs to 14 residues. The V gene end was trimmed by 7 bases and the J gene end by 7 bases; junction bases not matched to a gene: 8.